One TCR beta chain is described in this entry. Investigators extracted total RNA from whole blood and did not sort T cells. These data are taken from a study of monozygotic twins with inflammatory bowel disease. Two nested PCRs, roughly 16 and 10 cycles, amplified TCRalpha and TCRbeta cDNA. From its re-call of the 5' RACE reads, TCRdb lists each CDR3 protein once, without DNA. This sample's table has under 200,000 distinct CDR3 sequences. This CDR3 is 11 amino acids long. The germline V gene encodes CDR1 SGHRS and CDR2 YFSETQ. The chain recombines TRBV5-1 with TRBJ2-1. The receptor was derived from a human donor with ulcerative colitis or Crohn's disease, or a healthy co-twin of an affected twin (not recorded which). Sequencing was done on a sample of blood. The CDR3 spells CASSLVGEQFF.